These 13 T cell receptor beta chains came from one sample sequenced in a study of T cell repertoires in cytomegalovirus infection. Via MiXCR, TCRdb re-called the reads, giving one row per CDR3 protein. The table records about 600,000 distinct CDR3 sequences, 24% of them present only once. Sequencing input: CD8+ T cells from PBMCs. The receptors were sampled from a human donor in good health (CMV status not recorded). Some clones in this sample may be carry-over from other donors' samples.

This clonotype was seen at least ten times. The chain couples TRBV14 to TRBJ2-1; 7 bases align to TRBD2. The junction had 14 bases not matched to a gene; V was cut back by 4 bases and J by 8 bases. Germline V CDR1 and CDR2: SGHDN, FVKESK. The CDR3 covers 16 residues. The CDR3 nucleotides read TGTGCCAGCAGCCCCAAGTCATCGGGGGGAGGGGATGAGCAGTTCTTC. This encodes CASSPKSSGGGDEQFF.

This clonotype has at least ten counts. This chain uses TRBV2 with TRBJ2-7, with D uncertain. CDR3 size: 15 residues. The V gene lost 1 base and the J gene lost 6 bases, with 16 bases spanning the gap. CDR1 is SNHLY and CDR2 is FYNNEI in the germline V gene. Here the CDR3 reads CASSEVGFAVGEQYF. CDR3 nucleotide sequence: TGTGCCAGCAGTGAAGTCGGGTTTGCGGTAGGCGAGCAGTACTTC.

This clonotype was seen only a few times. This chain links TRBV15 with TRBJ2-3; maybe TRBD2 (5 bases). Germline values: CDR1 LNHNV, CDR2 YYDKDF (reference sequence). V was trimmed by 8 bases and J by 9 bases, leaving 15 bases between them. The CDR3 sequence is 12 residues long. The CDR3 region is CATGESGKTQYF. The CDR3 nucleotides read TGTGCCACCGGAGAATCGGGGAAGACGCAGTATTTT.

V is TRBV9 and J is TRBJ2-1; either TRBD1 or TRBD2 may fit D (5 bases each). V shed 0 bases and J shed 6 bases, with 7 bases lying between them. CDR3 length: 13 amino acids. Looked up from germline, CDR1 is SGDLS and CDR2 is YYNGEE. CDR3: CASSVAGGNEQFF. For the CDR3, the DNA is TGTGCCAGCAGCGTAGCTGGGGGCAATGAGCAGTTCTTC. The entire variable domain, with the rest obtained from reference TRBV9 and TRBJ2-1, is as follows: DSGVTQTPKHLITATGQRVTLRCSPRSGDLSVYWYQQSLDQGLQFLIQYYNGEERAKGNILERFSAQQFPDLHSELNLSSLELGDSALYFCASSVAGGNEQFFGPGTRLTVL.

On this clonotype itself: A much larger clone sits a single nucleotide away, making a read error possible. The chain links TRBV2 to TRBJ2-1; 7 nucleotides agree with TRBD2. This CDR3 has 15 amino acids. Germline V CDR1 and CDR2: SNHLY, FYNNEI. Losses at the gene ends were 4 bases for V and 0 bases for J; bases not matched to a gene: 3. This CDR3 reads CASSVTGGSYNEQFF. CDR3 DNA sequence: TGTGCCAGCAGTGTAACGGGGGGCTCCTACAATGAGCAGTTCTTC.

There are a few counts of this clonotype. This chain joins TRBV6-4 and TRBJ2-3; the D gene is possibly TRBD2 (7 bases). Germline CDR1 and CDR2: MRHNA and SNTAGT. The V gene lost 2 bases and the J gene lost 2 bases, with 11 bases spanning the gap. The CDR3 contains 15 residues. The chain's CDR3 is CASSDAGASTDTQYF. CDR3 coding DNA: TGTGCCAGCAGTGACGCGGGGGCCTCCACAGATACGCAGTATTTT.

This clonotype was recorded a few times. The chain combines TRBV20-1 with TRBJ1-1; D is ambiguous. V was cut by 7 bases and J by 1 base, with 13 bases left in between. Germline CDR1 and CDR2: DFQATT and SNEGSKA (reference sequence). CDR3 size: 13 residues. The CDR3 is CSVASYRNTEAFF. The CDR3 DNA is TGCAGTGTGGCGAGTTATAGGAACACTGAAGCTTTCTTT.

This clonotype was observed many times. The chain is built from TRBV28 and TRBJ2-3, with TRBD1 identical over 8 bases. The CDR3 runs to 15 residues. V trimming: 6 bases; J trimming: 2 bases; junction bases outside the gene matches: 7. From germline, CDR1 is MDHEN and CDR2 SYDVKM. CDR3 in amino acids: CASRGLTGATDTQYF. The CDR3 region has the DNA TGTGCCAGCAGGGGATTGACAGGGGCCACAGATACGCAGTATTTT.

This clonotype has a handful of counts. The chain employs TRBV6-1 and TRBJ1-1, with TRBD1 as a possible D gene (5 bases). CDR1 is MNHNS, CDR2 SASEGT, per germline. This CDR3 region has 14 residues. The germline V and J ends were trimmed by 5 bases and 8 bases, with 18 bases remaining between them. The CDR3 spells CASSYSGTVYEAFF. The CDR3 nucleotides read TGTGCCAGCAGTTATTCAGGGACCGTCTACGAAGCTTTCTTT.

Worth noting for this clonotype: A much larger clone is a single base away; this may be a read error. The CDR3 loop is CASGQGGPNQPQHF. The CDR3 DNA reads as TGTGCCAGCGGCCAAGGCGGGCCCAATCAGCCCCAGCATTTT. This chain links TRBV7-4 with TRBJ1-5; D remains ambiguous. V dropped 8 bases and J dropped 3 bases, with 14 bases sitting between them. The CDR3 consists of 14 residues. The germline V gene has CDR1 SGHVT and CDR2 SQSDAQ.

This clonotype was counted many times. A read error may account for a junction end that differs from germline. This chain joins TRBV7-2 and TRBJ2-2, with 9 positions matching TRBD2. The CDR3 totals 15 residues. CDR1 and CDR2 (germline): SGHTA, FQGNSA. The CDR3 protein is CASSSGLAVTRELFF. CDR3 DNA sequence: TGTGCCAGCAGCTCGGGACTAGCAGTCACCCGGGAGCTGTTTTTT.

This clonotype was recorded at least ten times. CDR3 residues: CASSPPSGMTGELFF. The DNA for the CDR3 is TGTGCCAGCAGCCCCCCCAGCGGTATGACCGGGGAGCTGTTTTTT. This chain links TRBV7-9 with TRBJ2-2; a weak D match, TRBD2 (5 bases). The V gene's germline CDR1 is SEHNR and CDR2 FQNEAQ (reference sequence). CDR3 length: 15 amino acids. Trimming took 5 bases from V and 5 from J, leaving 15 bases between them.

The genes are TRBV7-3 and TRBJ1-2; D uncertain. Trimming took 6 bases from V and 6 from J, leaving 20 bases between them. Germline assignment: CDR1 SGHTA and CDR2 FQGTGA. The CDR3 runs 15 residues. This chain's CDR3 is CASRLEVGVEDGYTF. The CDR3 DNA reads as TGTGCCAGCAGATTAGAGGTCGGGGTGGAGGATGGCTACACCTTC. The whole variable domain, remainder taken from reference TRBV7-3 and TRBJ1-2, is GAGVSQTPSNKVTEKGKYVELRCDPISGHTALYWYRQSLGQGPEFLIYFQGTGAADDSGLPNDRFFAVRPEGSVSTLKIQRTERGDSAVYLCASRLEVGVEDGYTFGSGTRLTVV.